These 17 T cell receptor beta chains were sequenced from one sample in a study of spatial heterogeneity in lung cancer. From the 5' RACE reads, TCRdb called clonotypes with MiXCR, one entry per CDR3 protein. This table has 20,000 to 25,000 distinct CDR3 sequences, 4% to 5% appearing once. The time point is: sample taken at primary tumor resection. No cells were sorted before sequencing. The whole RNA sequenced was extracted from tumor, nontumor lung or frozen PBMC. Sequencing was performed on PBMCs, taken at surgery. All receptors come from a male donor with early-stage non-small cell lung cancer.

This clonotype was picked up many times. The chain uses TRBV11-3 and TRBJ2-7; perhaps TRBD1 as D (5 bases). Germline CDR1 reads SGHNT; CDR2 reads YENEEA. The CDR3 sequence is 15 residues long. V was trimmed by 5 bases and J by 2 bases, leaving 16 bases between them. CDR3 loop: CASSRTVGRTYEQYF. In nucleotides, the CDR3 is TGTGCCAGCAGCCGGACCGTGGGGCGCACCTACGAGCAGTACTTC.

This clonotype showed up many times. V and J are TRBV15 and TRBJ2-7; maybe TRBD1 (6 bases). Germline assignment: CDR1 LNHNV and CDR2 YYDKDF (reference sequence). The CDR3 totals 14 residues. Trimming shortened V by 0 bases and J by 3 bases, and 9 bases separated the two germline ends. For the CDR3, the DNA is TGTGCCACCAGCAGAGAACAGGGTATCTACGAGCAGTACTTC. Its protein product is CATSREQGIYEQYF.

This clonotype was observed a handful of times. CDR3: CAAGGSTEAFF. The CDR3 coding sequence is TGTGCTGCGGGGGGGAGTACTGAAGCTTTCTTT. The V gene is TRBV27, the J gene TRBJ1-1; tentatively, D is TRBD1 (5 bases). This CDR3 is 11 amino acids long. Germline lookup yields CDR1 MNHEY and CDR2 SMNVEV (reference sequence).

This clonotype was seen ten or more times. CDR3 sequence reads: CASIHRERGTDTQYF. The CDR3, as DNA: TGTGCCAGCATACACAGGGAGAGGGGCACAGATACGCAGTATTTT. The chain links TRBV6-1 to TRBJ2-3; D is possibly TRBD1 (6 bases). The germline V gene encodes CDR1 MNHNS and CDR2 SASEGT. The CDR3 has 15 amino acids. Trimming stripped 7 bases from V and 1 base from J, with 15 bases between.

The sample holds many counts of this clonotype. The gene calls are TRBV6-2 or TRBV6-3 and TRBJ1-5, with no clear D. With 3 bases removed from V and 2 bases from J, the gap between germline ends came to 5 bases. Looked up from germline, CDR1 is MNHEY and CDR2 is SVGEGT. The CDR3 is 13 amino acids. CDR3 DNA sequence: TGTGCCAGCAGTTATTTGGGCAATCAGCCCCAGCATTTT. This codes for CASSYLGNQPQHF.

This clonotype occurred many times. This chain connects TRBV9 to TRBJ2-7; the D gene could be TRBD1 or TRBD2 (6 bases each). Trimming pared 3 bases from V and 7 bases from J, leaving 17 bases between. Germline V gene data show CDR1 as SGDLS and CDR2 as YYNGEE. The length of the CDR3 is 14 residues. The CDR3 spells CASSAEGGITEQYF. CDR3 coding DNA: TGTGCCAGCAGCGCAGAGGGGGGCATTACGGAGCAGTACTTC.

This clonotype was seen ten or more times. V and J are TRBV28 and TRBJ1-4; TRBD1 might be the D (6 bases). The CDR3 is 14 amino acids. Trimming took 7 bases from V and 3 from J, leaving 12 bases between them. CDR1 MDHEN and CDR2 SYDVKM come from the germline V gene. CDR3: CASNQGTPNEKLFF. CDR3 sequence (DNA): TGTGCCAGCAACCAGGGGACTCCTAATGAAAAACTGTTTTTT. Variable domain in full (rest from reference TRBV28 and TRBJ1-4): DVKVTQSSRYLVKRTGEKVFLECVQDMDHENMFWYRQDPGLGLRLIYFSYDVKMKEKGDIPEGYSVSREKKERFSLILESASTNQTSMYLCASNQGTPNEKLFFGSGTQLSVL.

The table lists this clonotype with many counts. The chain links TRBV4-1 to TRBJ2-3; D call uncertain. CDR1 is MGHRA, CDR2 YSYEKL, per germline. Trimming cost V 3 bases and J 0 bases, with 13 bases left between them. This CDR3 region has 16 residues. The CDR3 DNA sequence: TGCGCCAGCAGCCAGGCGGACGGCTACAGCACAGATACGCAGTATTTT. This encodes CASSQADGYSTDTQYF.

This clonotype came up many times. The CDR3 ends on some other residue instead of the conserved phenylalanine or tryptophan, so this is likely a read error. The DNA is omitted, as the CDR3 cannot be located on it reliably, and the CDR3 follows TCRdb's listing. The chain combines TRBV4-2 with TRBJ2-1; no DNA check was done on the table's D call, TRBD2. Germline V gene data show CDR1 as LGHNA and CDR2 as YNFKEQ. The CDR3 spans 12 amino acids, including both terminal residues. The CDR3: CASSPLAGGLEI.

At least ten counts were recorded for this clonotype. V usage is TRBV27 and J usage is TRBJ1-6, with 8 bases aligning to TRBD1. V was clipped by 10 bases and J by 7 bases; unmatched bases: 9. The germline CDR1 and CDR2 sequences are MNHEY and SMNVEV (reference sequence). The CDR3 loop spans 14 amino acids. The CDR3 coding sequence is TGTGCCACGCAGGGGGCAGGGCCCAATTCACCCCTCCACTTT. Its protein is CATQGAGPNSPLHF.

There are many counts of this clonotype. This chain joins TRBV19 and TRBJ2-6, with D uncertain. The length of the CDR3 is 14 residues. Germline V lookup: CDR1 LNHDA, CDR2 SQIVND (reference sequence). V gave up 7 bases and J gave up 0 bases, with 7 bases separating them. The chain's CDR3 is CASKVNSGANVLTF. The CDR3 DNA is TGTGCCAGTAAGGTTAACTCTGGGGCCAACGTCCTGACTTTC.

This clonotype was counted many times. The V call is TRBV27, the J call TRBJ2-1; no definite D call. V lost 3 bases, J lost 7 bases, and 10 bases lay in between. Per the germline V gene, CDR1 is MNHEY and CDR2 is SMNVEV (reference sequence). CDR3 size: 13 residues. The CDR3 DNA sequence: TGTGCCAGCAGTTTTTCGCTCGGGAATGAGCAGTTCTTC. Amino acids: CASSFSLGNEQFF.

In this sample, this clonotype is medium-sized (0.01 to 0.1%). The chain recombines TRBV3-1 with TRBJ2-1; 9 bases agree with TRBD2. V was pared by 1 base and J by 10 bases, with 11 bases of the junction left unmatched. The CDR3 has 16 amino acids. Germline CDR1 LGHDT, CDR2 YNNKEL (reference sequence). CDR3 residues: CASSQGVSGGPLEQFF. The CDR3 DNA is TGTGCCAGCAGCCAAGGAGTCAGCGGGGGGCCCCTCGAGCAGTTCTTC.

By proportion, this clonotype is medium-sized (0.01 to 0.1%). V usage is TRBV28 and J usage is TRBJ1-5, with D possibly being TRBD1 (5 bases). V dropped 2 bases and J dropped 4 bases, with 9 bases sitting between them. Germline V gene data show CDR1 as MDHEN and CDR2 as SYDVKM. The length of the CDR3 is 14 residues. The CDR3 loop is CASSLQGKNQPQHF. In DNA, the CDR3 is TGTGCCAGCAGTTTACAGGGAAAAAATCAGCCCCAGCATTTT.

This clonotype was observed many times. This chain links TRBV7-2 with TRBJ2-7; unclear D gene. Between the trimmed V and J ends, which lost 1 base and 5 bases, there was a span of 12 bases. This CDR3 spans 14 amino acids. Germline lookup yields CDR1 SGHTA and CDR2 FQGNSA. This chain's CDR3 is CASSLVSGVHEQYF. The CDR3 DNA reads TGTGCCAGCAGCTTAGTGTCTGGAGTTCACGAGCAGTACTTC.

In its sample, this clonotype was seen many times. This chain connects TRBV5-6 to TRBJ1-1; D gene uncertain. Per the germline V gene, CDR1 is SGHDT and CDR2 is YYEEEE. The germline V and J ends were trimmed by 5 bases and 1 base, with 6 bases remaining between them. This CDR3 has 12 amino acids. The CDR3 coding sequence is TGTGCCAGCAGGTCCGGGAACACTGAAGCTTTCTTT. This translates into CASRSGNTEAFF.

The chain couples TRBV3-1 to TRBJ2-5; D unresolved. Trimming stripped 4 bases from V and 3 bases from J, with 12 bases between. The CDR3 contains 14 residues. In germline, CDR1 is LGHDT, CDR2 YNNKEL (reference sequence). The CDR3 sequence: CASSPLETEETQYF. DNA for the CDR3: TGTGCCAGCAGCCCATTGGAGACGGAAGAGACCCAGTACTTC.